This T cell receptor (beta chain) is from a study of CD8 T cells in Susac syndrome. A quantity of roughly 0.5 to 1 ug RNA underwent reverse transcription using random hexamers. By means of immunoSEQ multiplex PCR, TCR beta CDR3 spanning 54 Vbeta and 13 Jbeta underwent amplification. MiXCR was run by TCRdb on the immunoSEQ multiplex PCR reads, yielding one entry per CDR3 protein. The sample lists 100,000 to 150,000 distinct CDR3 sequences, roughly 95% occurring once. Definite or probable Susac syndrome was diagnosed using recently defined diagnostic criteria. The authors negatively isolated CD8+ and CD4+ T cells and FACS-enriched TEMRA cells. The V gene end was trimmed by 1 base and the J gene end by 5 bases; junction bases not matched to a gene: 9. Germline loops: CDR1 LNHNV, CDR2 YYDKDF (reference sequence). There are 17 residues in the CDR3.

Material: CD4+ T cells from PBMCs. The chain has TRBV15 and TRBJ2-1; 9 bases match TRBD1. The sequence was obtained from a human donor with Susac syndrome. CDR3 amino acids: CATSRGHWTGADNEQFF. The CDR3 nucleotides are TGTGCCACCAGCAGAGGTCATTGGACAGGGGCCGACAATGAGCAGTTCTTC.